This T cell receptor (beta chain) came from a study of early T cells in non-severe SARS-CoV-2 infection. The study's findings and limits: VDJdb matches were skewed toward anti-spike CD8 T cell responses.

About this clonotype: Its specificity is unknown.

The CDR3 is 15 residues long. Trimming shortened V by 3 bases and J by 4 bases, and 16 bases separated the two germline ends. Per germline, CDR1 SGHAT and CDR2 FQNNGV. A single record per CDR3 protein comes from TCRdb applying MiXCR to the 5' RACE reads. The sample holds roughly 43,000 distinct CDR3 sequences, about a quarter seen once. This sequence was found in an adult who was a healthcare worker with PCR-confirmed SARS-CoV-2 infection or an uninfected control (not recorded which). The material sequenced was whole blood, taken at baseline. The rearrangement links TRBV11-2 to TRBJ2-7; D not resolved. For the CDR3, the DNA is TGTGCCAGCAGCTTGGCCCGCCCCATAAATTACGAGCAGTACTTC. It codes for CASSLARPINYEQYF.